The rows below give T cell receptor beta chains drawn from one sample of a study of tumor and adjacent non-tumor tissue in lung cancer. TCRdb re-called the multiplex PCR reads with MiXCR, one entry per CDR3 protein. The data hold more than 75,000 distinct CDR3 sequences, with less than 75% observed a single time. Sequencing was performed on lung tumor tissue. These receptor sequences come from a woman in her 70s with non-small cell lung cancer. Each CDR3 is given with its conserved first and last residue. The D gene is left open where the match is weak. Some rows mark clone size as missing; the rest say once, few, many or name a class of expanded clone.

len | j_gene | v_gene | d_gene | abundance | CDR3aa | CDR3nt
16 | TRBJ2-2 | TRBV7-9 | TRBD2 | few | CASSLGLAEDTGELFF | TGTGCCAGCAGCTTGGGACTAGCGGAAGACACCGGGGAGCTGTTTTTT
15 | TRBJ2-4 | TRBV20-1 | . | . | CSARPAAGAKNIQYF | TGCAGTGCTAGACCTGCAGCCGGGGCCAAAAACATTCAGTACTTC
13 | TRBJ1-2 | TRBV30 | TRBD1 | many | CAWITQGKYGYTF | TGTGCCTGGATTACACAGGGGAAGTATGGCTACACCTTC
16 | TRBJ2-5 | TRBV12-3/TRBV12-4 | TRBD1 | many | CASSLAWGQAGGTQYF | TGTGCCAGCAGTTTAGCTTGGGGACAGGCCGGAGGGACCCAGTACTTC
15 | TRBJ1-1 | TRBV29-1 | TRBD1 | few | CSVVGDSSSNAEALF | TGCAGCGTTGTTGGGGACAGTTCCTCGAACGCTGAAGCTCTCTTT
14 | TRBJ1-2 | TRBV12-3/TRBV12-4 | . | many | CASTPGRGINGYTF | TGTGCCAGCACCCCGGGACGGGGGATTAATGGCTACACCTTC
12 | TRBJ2-1 | TRBV29-1 | . | . | CSVGKSYNEQFF | TGCAGTGTTGGTAAGTCCTACAATGAGCAGTTCTTC
15 | TRBJ2-1 | TRBV12-3/TRBV12-4 | . | . | CASKKGVTITNELFF | TGTGCCAGCAAAAAAGGGGTTACCATCACGAATGAACTGTTCTTC
17 | TRBJ2-2 | TRBV4-1 | . | once | CASSRDPGEANTVELFF | TGCGCCAGCAGCCGAGATCCCGGGGAGGCGAACACCGTGGAGCTGTTTTTT
14 | TRBJ2-1 | TRBV5-1 | TRBD2 | many | CASQLAGTYNEQFF | TGCGCCAGTCAACTAGCGGGGACGTACAATGAGCAGTTCTTC
14 | TRBJ1-3 | TRBV11-2 | TRBD1 | . | CANSPRTGGHTIYF | TGTGCCAACAGCCCCCGGACAGGTGGACACACCATATATTTT
12 | TRBJ1-2 | TRBV20-1 | . | few | CNASISNYGYTF | TGCAATGCTAGTATCTCTAACTATGGCTACACCTTC
15 | TRBJ2-3 | TRBV12-3/TRBV12-4 | . | . | CASSLNLGLTDTQYF | TGTGCCAGCAGTTTGAACCTGGGACTTACAGATACGCAGTATTTT
12 | TRBJ2-1 | TRBV29-1 | . | . | CSVEEGRMVGFF | TGCAGCGTTGAAGAAGGGCGCATGGTAGGTTTCTTC
15 | TRBJ2-1 | TRBV29-1 | . | . | CSTGVGGGRGNEQSF | TGCAGCACTGGGGTAGGAGGGGGCAGAGGCAATGAGCAGTCCTTC
14 | TRBJ2-7 | TRBV6-5 | . | . | CASRFATGNYEQYF | TGTGCCAGTAGGTTCGCGACAGGAAACTACGAGCAGTACTTC
16 | TRBJ2-7 | TRBV7-9 | TRBD1 | many | CASSLPRTGKFYEQYF | TGTGCCAGCAGCTTACCCAGGACAGGGAAGTTTTACGAGCAGTACTTC
12 | TRBJ2-1 | TRBV6-2/TRBV6-3 | . | . | CASSYFGPGHLF | TGTGCCAGCAGTTACTTTGGGCCTGGGCACTTATTC
14 | TRBJ2-5 | TRBV6-5 | TRBD2 | . | CASNRGGNQETQYF | TGTGCCAGCAACCGGGGGGGCAACCAAGAGACCCAGTACTTC
16 | TRBJ2-1 | TRBV2 | . | few | CASGESGARNSNEQFF | TGTGCCAGCGGGGAGTCGGGGGCACGAAATTCCAATGAGCAGTTCTTC
14 | TRBJ2-1 | TRBV6-1 | . | . | CANSPIGAGYEQSF | TGTGCCAACAGCCCCATCGGAGCGGGTTATGAGCAGTCCTTC
15 | TRBJ1-3 | TRBV11-2 | . | once | CASSLDFGAGNTIYF | TGTGCCAGCAGCTTAGATTTCGGGGCAGGAAACACCATATATTTT
11 | TRBJ2-7 | TRBV6-7 | . | . | CANRLYRREYF | TGTGCCAACAGGCTATACAGACGGGAGTACTTC
18 | TRBJ2-2 | TRBV19 | TRBD2 | . | CASRPGLAGGLATGELFF | TGTGCCAGTCGGCCGGGACTAGCGGGAGGCCTAGCAACCGGGGAGCTGTTTTTT
15 | TRBJ1-2 | TRBV5-5 | . | few | CASSRGTVDSYGYTF | TGTGCCAGCAGCCGTGGGACGGTGGATAGCTATGGCTACACCTTC
15 | TRBJ2-5 | TRBV28 | . | . | CASRHALVTVSTQYF | TGTGCCAGCAGACACGCCTTAGTCACTGTGTCGACCCAGTACTTC
15 | TRBJ2-7 | TRBV6-1 | . | . | CARSEAGGQSSEQYF | TGTGCCAGAAGTGAAGCGGGCGGGCAGTCGTCTGAGCAGTACTTC
14 | TRBJ2-1 | TRBV29-1 | TRBD1 | once | CSVRRNRGSYDQFF | TGTAGCGTCCGACGGAACAGGGGGTCTTACGATCAGTTCTTC
14 | TRBJ2-7 | TRBV28 | . | many | CASSFIQASYEQYF | TGTGCCAGCAGTTTCATACAGGCATCCTACGAGCAGTACTTC
16 | TRBJ2-2 | TRBV4-2 | . | . | CASSQDRDTNTGELFF | TGTGCCAGTAGCCAAGATCGGGACACGAACACCGGGGAGCTGTTTTTT
15 | TRBJ2-1 | TRBV6-1 | TRBD2 | . | CASSDRTSGSNEQFF | TGTGCAAGCAGTGACAGGACTAGCGGGAGCAATGAGCAGTTCTTC
14 | TRBJ2-7 | TRBV6-5 | TRBD1 | many | CDSSLTWDSYEQYF | TGTGACAGCAGCCTGACGTGGGACAGTTACGAGCAGTACTTC
13 | TRBJ2-7 | TRBV28 | . | . | CASSSDEHYEQYF | TGTGCCAGCAGTTCGGACGAGCACTACGAGCAGTACTTC
12 | TRBJ1-4 | TRBV12-3/TRBV12-4 | . | . | CVSGKAWEKPFF | TGTGTCAGCGGTAAGGCTTGGGAAAAACCGTTTTTT
14 | TRBJ2-7 | TRBV29-1 | TRBD2 | . | CSVSLAGASYEQYF | TGTAGTGTTAGCCTAGCGGGAGCGTCCTACGAGCAGTACTTC
15 | TRBJ2-1 | TRBV29-1 | TRBD2 | . | CSVGGTSGSDGEEFF | TGCAGCGTTGGAGGGACTAGCGGATCGGACGGTGAGGAGTTCTTC
22 | TRBJ2-7 | TRBV4-2 | TRBD2 | . | CAGSQVFITLLAGLPSSYVQYF | TGTGCCGGCAGCCAAGTATTCATCACATTACTAGCGGGATTACCGAGCTCCTACGTGCAGTACTTC
16 | TRBJ2-7 | TRBV6-5 | TRBD2 | many | CASSYSASGRRDEQYF | TGTGCCAGCAGTTACTCGGCTAGCGGGAGGAGAGACGAGCAGTACTTC
15 | TRBJ2-1 | TRBV20-1 | TRBD2 | once | CSTRVRGASYNERFF | TGCAGTACTAGAGTGCGGGGGGCTTCCTACAATGAGCGGTTCTTC
18 | TRBJ2-3 | TRBV6-6 | TRBD1 | . | CVSSYSISDRRSTVTQYF | TGTGTCAGCAGTTACTCCATCTCGGACAGGCGTAGTACAGTTACGCAGTATTTT
13 | TRBJ1-1 | TRBV29-1 | TRBD1 | . | CRVRDREGREAFF | TGCAGGGTCCGAGACAGGGAAGGAAGGGAAGCTTTCTTT
14 | TRBJ1-1 | TRBV6-1 | TRBD1 | medium-sized | CASSELQGTTEAFF | TGTGCCAGCAGTGAATTACAGGGGACCACTGAAGCTTTCTTT
13 | TRBJ2-7 | TRBV29-1 | . | . | CSLRASASYEQYF | TGCAGCCTTAGGGCTAGCGCTTCATACGAGCAGTACTTC
14 | TRBJ2-1 | TRBV29-1 | . | once | CSVSGPTIYSEQFF | TGCAGCGTCTCGGGGCCTACGATCTACAGTGAGCAGTTCTTC
12 | TRBJ2-7 | TRBV6-1 | . | . | CASRSSGTFEYF | TGTGCCAGCAGAAGTTCCGGGACATTTGAGTACTTC
12 | TRBJ2-7 | TRBV5-5 | . | . | CASSLEGYEHYF | TGTGCCAGCAGCTTGGAGGGCTACGAGCATTACTTC
16 | TRBJ2-6 | TRBV11-1 | TRBD1 | . | CASSSRDRQGASVLTF | TGTGCCAGCAGCTCAAGAGACAGGCAGGGGGCCAGCGTCCTGACTTTC
14 | TRBJ1-6 | TRBV5-4 | TRBD1 | once | CASSQDRGDSPIYF | TGTGCCAGCAGCCAGGACAGGGGAGATTCACCCATCTACTTT
11 | TRBJ2-2 | TRBV2 | . | few | CASSVGGELFF | TGTGCCAGCAGTGTGGGCGGGGAGCTGTTTTTT
15 | TRBJ2-1 | TRBV12-3/TRBV12-4 | . | . | CASSFAGASSKEQFF | TGTGCAAGCAGTTTCGCCGGGGCTAGCTCCAAAGAGCAGTTCTTC
12 | TRBJ1-1 | TRBV29-1 | . | many | CSAGTLNTEAFF | TGCAGCGCCGGGACCTTGAACACTGAAGCTTTCTTT
16 | TRBJ1-4 | TRBV5-4 | . | once | CASSLRAGPGGEKLFF | TGTGCCAGCAGCTTAAGGGCGGGACCGGGGGGTGAAAAATTGTTTTTT
14 | TRBJ2-7 | TRBV14 | TRBD2 | . | CVSSTGLADYEQYF | TGTGTCAGCAGCACTGGCCTAGCGGACTACGAGCAGTACTTC